A selection of T cell receptor beta chains follows, all from one sample in a study of T cells in localized non-small cell lung cancer. TCRdb keeps only in-frame clones here, not all; method: immunoSEQ multiplex PCR. The data contain tens of thousands of clones, around 87% of them singletons. The material was PBMCs, obtained before any cancer treatment. Source of these receptors: a man aged 35 to 69 with stage II squamous cell lung carcinoma. The CDR3 runs from the conserved cysteine through the conserved F or W. The order of the fields is D gene, clone size, V gene, J gene, CDR3 DNA, CDR3 protein. A D gene is named only where the DNA matches it firmly. Where a row states a size, it is once, few, many or the class of an expanded clone; other rows omit it.

-,few,TRBV30,TRBJ1-1,TGTGCCTGGATCCCGGAGGTAATGGAAGCTTTCTTT,CAWIPEVMEAFF
-,-,TRBV18,TRBJ2-7,TGTGCCAGCTCACCACTCCGGACGGCTGGCTACGAGCAGTACTTC,CASSPLRTAGYEQYF
-,-,TRBV19,TRBJ2-5,TGTGCCAGTAGTAACGGGTACCAAGAGACCCAGTACTTC,CASSNGYQETQYF
-,-,TRBV29-1,TRBJ1-6,TGCAGCGTCTCCGACAGCTATAATTCACCCCTCCACTTT,CSVSDSYNSPLHF
TRBD2,-,TRBV5-4,TRBJ2-7,TGTGCCAGCAGCTTGGAAGCGGGAGCCTCCTACGAGCAGTACTTC,CASSLEAGASYEQYF
-,-,TRBV18,TRBJ1-4,TGTGCCAGCTCAACCTCAGGGGATGGACTGTTTTTT,CASSTSGDGLFF
TRBD1,once,TRBV2,TRBJ1-1,TGTGCCAGCAGAACACAGGGGAGTGGCACTGAAGCTTTCTTT,CASRTQGSGTEAFF
-,-,TRBV6-5,TRBJ2-5,TGTGCCAGCAGTTACGTCGGGGGGCGGGAGACCCAGTACTTC,CASSYVGGRETQYF
-,-,TRBV29-1,TRBJ1-2,TGCAGCGTTGAAGTCCCGGGACACCTTCCGGGCTACACCTTC,CSVEVPGHLPGYTF
-,few,TRBV7-3,TRBJ2-2,TGTGCCAGCAGCCGTGATACAGGGTTGAACGGGGAGCTGTTTTTT,CASSRDTGLNGELFF
TRBD2,-,TRBV9,TRBJ2-1,TGTGCCAGCAGCGTTGAAGTTTGGGGAAGCGGGGGGAACAATGAGCAGTTCTTC,CASSVEVWGSGGNNEQFF
TRBD1,-,TRBV7-9,TRBJ1-2,TGTGCCAGCAGCCCCGGGACAGGGCTCTGGGGCTACACCTTC,CASSPGTGLWGYTF
-,-,TRBV29-1,TRBJ2-1,TGCAGCGTTGAAGAAGGACGCAATGAGCAGTTCTTC,CSVEEGRNEQFF
-,-,TRBV11-2,TRBJ1-2,TGTGCCAGCAGCTCAACCCCTAGGTCGGGCTATGGCTACACCTTC,CASSSTPRSGYGYTF
TRBD1,-,TRBV25-1,TRBJ2-2,TGTGCCAGCAGTGAAGGGACAGGGGGCGAAGGTGGGCTGTTTTTT,CASSEGTGGEGGLFF
-,-,TRBV29-1,TRBJ1-1,TGCAGCGTCGGACGGGGGGACACTGAAGCTTTCTTT,CSVGRGDTEAFF